Presented here are 24 T cell receptor beta chains from one specimen sequenced in a study of blood T cell repertoires in COVID-19 (dated by TCRdb to the early 2020s). Library preparation employed the immunoSEQ multiplex PCR assay. TCRdb took over this immuneACCESS table, retaining in-frame rearrangements with V and J assigned. Such tables are incomplete; in checked studies, under half of the missing clones stem from an unresolved V gene, and the remainder is unexplained. The sample yields about 13,000 clones; approximately 90% were counted once. More than 4.5% of the sample rests with the top ten. Sequenced input: peripheral blood. The receptors derive from a human donor in a cohort sampled during active COVID-19.

The V gene is TRBV10-2, the J gene TRBJ2-2; the D is unclear. Trimming took 5 bases from V and 2 from J, leaving 3 bases between them. Germline V CDR1 and CDR2: WSHSY, SAAADI. The CDR3 is made up of 12 amino acids. As DNA, the CDR3 is TGCGCCAGCAGTCTTAACACCGGGGAGCTGTTTTTT. Its protein product is CASSLNTGELFF.

The chain is built from TRBV5-1 and TRBJ2-7; 8 bases map to TRBD1. The CDR3 consists of 13 residues. CDR1 is SGHRS, CDR2 YFSETQ, per germline. Trimming at V came to 3 bases and at J to 2 bases, leaving 1 base not matched to a gene. The CDR3 loop is CASSSDRAYEQYF. CDR3 bases: TGCGCCAGCAGCTCGGACAGGGCCTACGAGCAGTACTTC. The variable domain in full, with the rest retrieved from reference TRBV5-1 and TRBJ2-7, is KAGVTQTPRYLIKTRGQQVTLSCSPISGHRSVSWYQQTPGQGLQFLFEYFSETQRNKGNFPGRFSGRQFSNSRSEMNVSTLELGDSALYLCASSSDRAYEQYFGPGTRLTVT.

The chain combines TRBV18 with TRBJ2-2; 7 nucleotides match TRBD2. Germline V gene data show CDR1 as KGHSH and CDR2 as LQKENI. The CDR3 is 20 residues long. Unmatched junction bases numbered 14, after V lost 1 base and J lost 0 bases. CDR3 bases: TGTGCCAGCTCACCACGGGCCCGGTCTGAAACTAGCGCGAACACCGGGGAGCTGTTTTTT. It encodes CASSPRARSETSANTGELFF. The complete variable domain, with remaining parts taken from reference TRBV18 and TRBJ2-2, reads NAGVMQNPRHLVRRRGQEARLRCSPMKGHSHVYWYRQLPEEGLKFMVYLQKENIIDESGMPKERFSAEFPKEGPSILRIQQVVRGDSAAYFCASSPRARSETSANTGELFFGEGSRLTVL.

The count of this clone is one. The V call is TRBV6-5, the J call TRBJ1-5; D is perhaps TRBD1 (6 bases). This CDR3 region has 14 residues. The germline V gene encodes CDR1 MNHEY and CDR2 SVGAGI. Between the trimmed V and J ends, which lost 7 bases and 0 bases, there was a span of 10 bases. The CDR3 spells CASNLGGSNQPQHF. In DNA form, the CDR3 reads TGTGCCAGCAACTTAGGGGGTAGCAATCAGCCCCAGCATTTT.

This clone has just one count. This sequence joins TRBV7-9 and TRBJ2-7, with D possibly TRBD1 on 6 matching bases. V lost 6 bases to trimming and J lost 3 bases, with 15 bases between them. CDR3 length: 14 amino acids. Looked up from germline, CDR1 is SEHNR and CDR2 is FQNEAQ (reference sequence). For the CDR3, the DNA is TGTGCCAGCAGGGGATGGACAGCGGACTACGAGCAGTACTTC. It is translated as CASRGWTADYEQYF.

This chain connects TRBV27 to TRBJ2-7; 13 nucleotides agree with TRBD2. Unmatched junction bases numbered 6, after V lost 6 bases and J lost 1 base. The CDR3 is made up of 16 amino acids. CDR1 and CDR2 (germline): MNHEY, SMNVEV (reference sequence). For the CDR3, the DNA is TGTGCCAGCAGCCCCCTGACTAGCGGGAGGTCCTACGAGCAGTACTTC. Its translation: CASSPLTSGRSYEQYF.

The V and J genes are TRBV7-9 and TRBJ1-4; D may be TRBD1 (6 bases). Germline assignment: CDR1 SEHNR and CDR2 FQNEAQ (reference sequence). V was cut by 4 bases and J by 3 bases, with 15 bases left in between. The CDR3 is made up of 16 amino acids. Here the CDR3 DNA reads TGTGCCAGCAGCTCTCCCCCGGGGGGGCCTAATGAAAAACTGTTTTTT. Translation gives CASSSPPGGPNEKLFF.

The chain employs TRBV14 and TRBJ2-1, with 10 bases fitting TRBD2. With V trimmed by 2 bases and J by 7 bases, 5 bases remained unmatched. Germline V gene sequence: CDR1 SGHDN, CDR2 FVKESK. The CDR3 loop spans 15 amino acids. The CDR3 nucleotides read TGTGCCAGCAGCCAACTAGCGGGAGCTGGGAATGAGCAGTTCTTC. This gives the protein CASSQLAGAGNEQFF.

The V gene is TRBV9, the J gene TRBJ2-3; a possible D gene is TRBD1 (6 bases). CDR1 is SGDLS and CDR2 is YYNGEE in the germline V gene. The CDR3 is made up of 16 amino acids. Trimming removed 3 bases from V and 2 bases from J, with 16 bases in between. CDR3 sequence (DNA): TGTGCCAGCAGCGAACAGGGCCTTCGACACACAGATACGCAGTATTTT. As protein: CASSEQGLRHTDTQYF.

This clone was recorded only once. The gene calls are TRBV25-1 and TRBJ2-2; D remains ambiguous. V was cut by 2 bases and J by 1 base, with 11 bases left in between. The CDR3 totals 16 residues. Looked up from germline, CDR1 is MGHDK and CDR2 is SYGVNS. CDR3 loop: CASSELSTGNTGELFF. As DNA, the CDR3 is TGTGCCAGCAGTGAACTTTCGACTGGGAACACCGGGGAGCTGTTTTTT.

The chain couples TRBV5-1 to TRBJ2-1, with 10 bases lining up with TRBD2. Germline values: CDR1 SGHRS, CDR2 YFSETQ. The CDR3 has 16 amino acids. Losses at the gene ends were 0 bases for V and 8 bases for J; bases not matched to a gene: 8. The CDR3 nucleotides are TGCGCCAGCAGCTTGGCCGCTAGCGGGAGCTTAGATGAGCAGTTCTTC. It translates to CASSLAASGSLDEQFF.

The chain links TRBV18 to TRBJ2-1; D not certain. Germline CDR1 and CDR2: KGHSH and LQKENI. This CDR3 has 14 amino acids. The ends were cut back, 1 base at V and 7 bases at J, with 11 bases in the middle. The CDR3 sequence: CASSPQGGSNEQFF. CDR3 coding DNA: TGTGCCAGCTCACCACAAGGCGGATCAAATGAGCAGTTCTTC.

This rearrangement joins TRBV28 to TRBJ1-5; maybe TRBD1 (5 bases). V lost 6 bases to trimming and J lost 5 bases, with 11 bases between them. The germline V gene encodes CDR1 MDHEN and CDR2 SYDVKM. This CDR3 contains 13 residues. The CDR3 coding sequence is TGTGCCAGCAGCCCAGACAGTGATCAGCCCCAGCATTTT. Translation gives CASSPDSDQPQHF.

The rearrangement links TRBV13 to TRBJ2-7; a possible D gene is TRBD2 (6 bases). The CDR3 consists of 17 residues. Germline assignment: CDR1 PRHDT and CDR2 FYEKMQ (reference sequence). The V gene lost 4 bases and the J gene lost 0 bases, with 19 bases spanning the gap. The CDR3 region has the DNA TGTGCCAGCAGCTCCTTACAGCGGAGGGGACCCTCCTACGAGCAGTACTTC. It translates to CASSSLQRRGPSYEQYF.

The V gene is TRBV28, the J gene TRBJ1-5, with 8 bases identical to TRBD1. The CDR3 consists of 16 residues. The trim removed 2 bases at V and 9 bases at J, leaving 12 bases unmatched. CDR1 is MDHEN, CDR2 SYDVKM, per germline. The CDR3 spells CASSLTMAGGYRPQHF. CDR3 nucleotides: TGTGCCAGCAGTTTAACGATGGCAGGGGGCTACAGGCCCCAGCATTTT.

The rearrangement links TRBV3-1 (or the pseudogene TRBV3-2) to TRBJ1-4, with TRBD1 as a possible D gene (5 bases). Trimming shortened V by 5 bases and J by 3 bases, and 10 bases separated the two germline ends. The germline CDR1 and CDR2 sequences are LGHDT and YNNKEL (reference sequence). CDR3 size: 14 residues. The CDR3 DNA sequence: TGTGCCAGCAGCTTGACAGATGCTAATGAAAAACTGTTTTTT. It encodes CASSLTDANEKLFF.

The CDR3 here is CAGQGGNLYNEQFF. The CDR3 DNA follows: TGTGCCGGACAGGGCGGCAACTTATACAATGAGCAGTTCTTC. This chain links TRBV30 with TRBJ2-1; TRBD1 matches 8 bases. CDR1 is GTSNPN, CDR2 SVGIG, per germline (reference sequence). J gave up 4 bases and V 8 bases, and 10 bases lay outside the gene matches. The CDR3 is 14 amino acids.

The chain recombines TRBV28 with TRBJ1-5, with TRBD1 identical over 8 bases. The CDR3 sequence is 13 residues long. Losses at the gene ends were 4 bases for V and 6 bases for J; bases not matched to a gene: 2. Germline V gene data show CDR1 as MDHEN and CDR2 as SYDVKM. The CDR3 loop is CASSSGGFQPQHF. CDR3 nucleotides: TGTGCCAGCAGTTCAGGGGGCTTTCAGCCCCAGCATTTT.

The rearrangement joins TRBV19 to TRBJ1-5; 8 bases are a match to TRBD1. The germline V gene encodes CDR1 LNHDA and CDR2 SQIVND (reference sequence). The J segment lost 5 bases and the V segment lost 2 bases, leaving 5 bases of the junction unmatched. This CDR3 is built from 15 residues. CDR3 in DNA: TGTGCCAGTAGTATATTGGCAGGGGGCTATCAGCCCCAGCATTTT. This translates into CASSILAGGYQPQHF.

The V call is TRBV5-4, the J call TRBJ2-7; 8 bases are a match to TRBD2. Unmatched junction bases numbered 10, after V lost 2 bases and J lost 3 bases. The CDR3 length is 16 residues. CDR1 and CDR2 from the germline V gene are SGHNT and YYREEE (reference sequence). CDR3 in amino acids: CASSLSTGGTVYEQYF. The DNA for the CDR3 is TGTGCCAGCAGCTTATCCACGGGAGGGACCGTCTACGAGCAGTACTTC.

The V and J genes are TRBV19 and TRBJ2-5, with TRBD1 as a possible D gene (6 bases). The length of the CDR3 is 13 residues. The germline CDR1 and CDR2 sequences are LNHDA and SQIVND (reference sequence). Between the trimmed V and J ends, which lost 6 bases and 3 bases, there was a span of 11 bases. Here the CDR3 DNA reads TGTGCCAGTAGCCCGGACAGAGAAGAGACCCAGTACTTC. It translates to CASSPDREETQYF.

This sequence joins TRBV27 and TRBJ2-1; TRBD2 agrees at 8 bases. Germline-derived CDR1 and CDR2 are MNHEY and SMNVEV (reference sequence). Unmatched junction bases numbered 5, after V lost 6 bases and J lost 1 base. The CDR3 is made up of 15 amino acids. The CDR3 region has the DNA TGTGCCAGCAGCGAAGCGGGAGATTCCTACAATGAGCAGTTCTTC. Its translation: CASSEAGDSYNEQFF.

V usage is TRBV18 and J usage is TRBJ2-5; 8 nucleotides align to TRBD2. Germline lookup yields CDR1 KGHSH and CDR2 LQKENI. V dropped 4 bases and J dropped 5; count of bases not matched to a gene: 6. The CDR3 is made up of 14 amino acids. Here the CDR3 reads CASSLSSGGETQYF. The CDR3, as DNA: TGTGCCAGCTCACTTTCGTCGGGAGGGGAGACCCAGTACTTC.

The V call is TRBV28, the J call TRBJ2-7, with D tentatively TRBD2 (5 bases). Trimming shortened V by 1 base and J by 1 base, and 20 bases separated the two germline ends. Germline CDR1 reads MDHEN; CDR2 reads SYDVKM. This CDR3 has 18 residues. CDR3 coding DNA: TGTGCCAGCAGTTTATTTGCTCGTGGCTCGGGGTCTTCCTACGAGCAGTACTTC. This sequence encodes CASSLFARGSGSSYEQYF.